The 21 T cell receptor beta chains listed next were all sequenced from one sample in a study of T cells in Graves' hyperthyroidism and ophthalmopathy. The TCR beta CDR3 regions underwent amplification using RNA transcripts as the source. The HTBI primer set was used in a first-round RT-PCR of the TCR CDR3. TCRdb re-called the multiplex PCR reads with MiXCR, one entry per CDR3 protein. Of roughly 360,000 distinct CDR3 sequences in the sample, roughly 13% were seen once. Source material: blood. The receptors here all came from a man aged 25-45 years with Graves' hyperthyroidism that later progressed to Graves' ophthalmopathy.

In its sample, this clonotype was seen many times. The chain carries TRBV7-9 and TRBJ2-1; 9 nucleotides line up with TRBD2. The CDR3 is 15 residues long. V lost 5 bases, J lost 3 bases, and 5 bases stayed unmatched. Germline CDR1 is SEHNR and CDR2 is FQNEAQ (reference sequence). The CDR3 region has the DNA TGTGCCAGCAGCCCCCAGCGGGGGGACTACAATGAGCAGTTCTTC. The encoded protein is CASSPQRGDYNEQFF. The variable domain in full, with the rest retrieved from reference TRBV7-9 and TRBJ2-1, is DTGVSQNPRHKITKRGQNVTFRCDPISEHNRLYWYRQTLGQGPEFLTYFQNEAQLEKSRLLSDRFSAERPKGSFSTLEIQRTEQGDSAMYLCASSPQRGDYNEQFFGPGTRLTVL.

The chain carries TRBV5-1 and TRBJ1-2; D remains ambiguous. The length of the CDR3 is 13 residues. Germline V gene sequence: CDR1 SGHRS, CDR2 YFSETQ. The V and J ends lost 0 bases and 8 bases respectively, with 11 bases between them. The CDR3: CASSLGAEWGYTF. In DNA, the CDR3 is TGCGCCAGCAGCTTGGGGGCAGAGTGGGGCTACACCTTC.

This clonotype turned up a few times. This chain joins TRBV15 and TRBJ1-4, with D possibly being TRBD1 (5 bases). The V gene lost 7 bases and the J gene lost 3 bases, with 15 bases spanning the gap. CDR1 is LNHNV and CDR2 is YYDKDF in the germline V gene (reference sequence). CDR3 length: 15 residues. The CDR3 bases are TGTGCCACCACCCCGCCAGGGTCCGCTAATGAAAAACTGTTTTTT. Its protein product is CATTPPGSANEKLFF.

This clonotype was recorded at least ten times. The chain joins TRBV28 to TRBJ1-3; 7 positions match TRBD1. With V trimmed by 5 bases and J by 3 bases, 7 bases remained unmatched. The CDR3 sequence is 15 residues long. The germline gives CDR1 MDHEN, CDR2 SYDVKM. The CDR3 spells CASSRHRGGGNTIYF. The DNA of the CDR3 is TGTGCCAGCAGTCGCCACAGGGGAGGTGGAAACACCATATATTTT.

This clonotype has ten or more counts. The rearrangement links TRBV18 to TRBJ2-7; D not resolved. V was clipped by 2 bases and J by 2 bases, with 10 bases between them. CDR1 and CDR2 from the germline V gene are KGHSH and LQKENI. The CDR3 spans 14 residues. The CDR3 protein is CASSPGEGTYEQYF. The CDR3 DNA reads TGTGCCAGCTCACCAGGGGAAGGAACCTACGAGCAGTACTTC.

This clonotype was seen at least ten times. The chain couples TRBV2 to TRBJ2-5, with D perhaps TRBD1 or TRBD2 (5 bases each). Trimming pared 6 bases from V and 4 bases from J, leaving 12 bases between. This CDR3 comprises 13 residues. Germline V gene sequence: CDR1 SNHLY, CDR2 FYNNEI. CDR3 coding DNA: TGTGCCAGCAGCGACGGGGCCGTAGAGACCCAGTACTTC. This gives the protein CASSDGAVETQYF.

The CDR3 coding sequence is TGTGCCAGCAGCTTGGCCCGGGATTTAACTTGGACTGAAGCTTTCTTT. It specifies CASSLARDLTWTEAFF. The chain combines TRBV5-5 with TRBJ1-1, with D hard to call. V dropped 0 bases and J dropped 5 bases, with 17 bases sitting between them. The CDR3 length is 16 residues. CDR1 and CDR2 from the germline V gene are SGHKS and YYEKEE (reference sequence).

V usage is TRBV7-9 and J usage is TRBJ1-1; D ambiguous. The CDR3 loop spans 15 amino acids. Trimming pared 8 bases from V and 5 bases from J, leaving 21 bases between. Germline values: CDR1 SEHNR, CDR2 FQNEAQ (reference sequence). The CDR3 is CASASKTGRKTEAFF. The CDR3 DNA reads as TGTGCCAGCGCCTCCAAAACCGGGAGAAAGACTGAAGCTTTCTTT.

The rearrangement joins TRBV19 to TRBJ1-3; no clear D. The CDR3 extends over 15 amino acids. V was pared by 4 bases and J by 7 bases, with 17 bases between. Germline lookup yields CDR1 LNHDA and CDR2 SQIVND (reference sequence). CDR3 DNA: TGTGCCAGTAGTACGGACCTTCTCCATGGGAACACCATATATTTT. This codes for CASSTDLLHGNTIYF.

This clonotype was seen at least ten times. This chain connects TRBV3-1 to TRBJ1-5; D is uncertain. Trimming left V 1 base short and J 2 bases short, with 9 bases between. Germline-derived CDR1 and CDR2 are LGHDT and YNNKEL (reference sequence). The CDR3 is made up of 15 amino acids. CDR3 in amino acids: CASSQGVAGNQPQHF. CDR3 nucleotide sequence: TGTGCCAGCAGCCAAGGGGTAGCTGGCAATCAGCCCCAGCATTTT. Full variable domain (rest looked up from reference TRBV3-1 and TRBJ1-5): DTAVSQTPKYLVTQMGNDKSIKCEQNLGHDTMYWYKQDSKKFLKIMFSYNNKELIINETVPNRFSPKSPDKAHLNLHINSLELGDSAVYFCASSQGVAGNQPQHFGDGTRLSIL.

Of note for this clonotype: This clone may be a read error of a much larger clone one base away. CDR3 residues: CANSESPGIEQYF. The CDR3, as DNA: TGCGCCAACAGTGAGTCTCCAGGGATCGAGCAGTACTTC. The rearrangement joins TRBV10-2 to TRBJ2-7, with a weak D call TRBD1 (5 bases). CDR3 length equals 13 residues. CDR1 is WSHSY, CDR2 SAAADI, per germline.

This clonotype turned up a few times. The J gene is TRBJ1-5, the V gene TRBV4-2, with D unclear. Trimming removed 0 bases at V and 8 bases at J, with 11 bases between. Germline lookup yields CDR1 LGHNA and CDR2 YNFKEQ. The CDR3 has 14 residues. The CDR3 sequence is CASSQDQEGKPQHF. The CDR3 DNA reads TGTGCCAGCAGCCAAGATCAGGAGGGCAAGCCCCAGCATTTT.

Concerning this clonotype itself: This may be a read error, as it is one base from a much larger clone. The J gene is TRBJ1-5, the V gene TRBV10-3, with D tentatively TRBD1 (6 bases). Trimming removed 10 bases at V and 6 bases at J, with 19 bases between. Germline lookup yields CDR1 ENHRY and CDR2 SYGVKD. The CDR3 is 14 amino acids. CDR3 nucleotides: TGTGCCAGTCAGCGGAACAGGGAAAGTCAGCCCCAGCATTTT. It encodes CASQRNRESQPQHF.

The sample holds many counts of this clonotype. The DNA of the CDR3 is TGTGCCAGCAGCGTAGCGTACGCCGGCGGAAATCAGCCCCAGCATTTT. Translation gives CASSVAYAGGNQPQHF. The chain links TRBV9 to TRBJ1-5; D is unresolved. Germline CDR1 SGDLS, CDR2 YYNGEE. The CDR3 runs 16 residues. Trimming removed 0 bases at V and 4 bases at J, with 14 bases between. Drawing the rest from reference TRBV9 and TRBJ1-5, the complete variable domain is DSGVTQTPKHLITATGQRVTLRCSPRSGDLSVYWYQQSLDQGLQFLIQYYNGEERAKGNILERFSAQQFPDLHSELNLSSLELGDSALYFCASSVAYAGGNQPQHFGDGTRLSIL.

On this clonotype itself: The CDR3 does not end in the conserved phenylalanine or tryptophan, so this is likely a read error. The rearrangement uses TRBV11-2 and TRBJ2-7; D unclear. This CDR3 region has 15 residues. V was clipped by 7 bases and J by 1 base, with 17 bases between them. Germline values: CDR1 SGHAT, CDR2 FQNNGV. CDR3 nucleotide sequence: TGTGCCAGCACCCTGCTCGCGGCTTTTTCCTACGAGCAGTACTCC. Its protein product is CASTLLAAFSYEQYS.

The J gene is TRBJ2-5, the V gene TRBV5-4; no firm D call. The germline gives CDR1 SGHNT, CDR2 YYREEE (reference sequence). V dropped 4 bases and J dropped 1 base, with 5 bases sitting between them. The CDR3 spans 12 residues. CDR3 residues: CASSVSQETQYF. The CDR3 DNA reads TGTGCCAGCAGCGTCAGCCAAGAGACCCAGTACTTC.

This clonotype has at least ten counts. An end of the junction differs from the germline gene, which may be a read error. This chain links TRBV7-2 with TRBJ1-5; unclear D gene. CDR1 and CDR2 from the germline V gene are SGHTA and FQGNSA. This CDR3 spans 12 amino acids. CDR3 sequence (DNA): TGTGCCAGCAGATCCGCGAATCGGCCCCAGCATTTT. Translated, it gives CASRSANRPQHF.

Regarding this clonotype: The CDR3 end shows no conserved phenylalanine or tryptophan, and so a read error is likely. The chain uses TRBV29-1 and TRBJ1-2, with 8 bases aligning to TRBD1. Germline CDR1 SQVTM, CDR2 ANQGSEA. V lost 7 bases, J lost 4 bases, and 8 bases stayed unmatched. This CDR3 contains 13 residues. The CDR3 DNA reads as TGCAGCGCTAAGGACAGGGTCGGCTATGGCTACACCCTC. As protein: CSAKDRVGYGYTL.

A word on this clonotype: This may arise from a read error, as a much more abundant clone is one base away. The gene calls are TRBV27 and TRBJ2-1; D not resolved. Germline lookup yields CDR1 MNHEY and CDR2 SMNVEV (reference sequence). The length of the CDR3 is 13 residues. Trimming took off 7 bases at V and 7 bases at J, with 14 bases between the two ends. CDR3 loop: CASKGRLGNEQFF. CDR3 DNA: TGTGCCAGCAAAGGACGCCTGGGGAATGAGCAGTTCTTC.

This clonotype was detected many times. This rearrangement joins TRBV7-9 to TRBJ1-5; 8 nucleotides match TRBD1. Losses at the gene ends were 5 bases for V and 8 bases for J; bases not matched to a gene: 11. The CDR3 runs to 15 residues. Germline values: CDR1 SEHNR, CDR2 FQNEAQ (reference sequence). The CDR3 bases are TGTGCCAGCAGCACGGGACAGGACCTTAAGGAGCCCCAGCATTTT. This codes for CASSTGQDLKEPQHF.

This clonotype showed up many times. The junction and the germline gene differ at one end; a read error may be behind it. The chain combines TRBV6-7 with TRBJ2-7; 10 nucleotides agree with TRBD1. TRBV6-7 is flagged as an ORF with uncertain function. The CDR3 is made up of 14 amino acids. The CDR3 loop reads CASSLDRGRHEQYF. CDR3 DNA: TGCGCCAGCAGCTTGGACAGGGGGAGACACGAGCAGTACTTC.